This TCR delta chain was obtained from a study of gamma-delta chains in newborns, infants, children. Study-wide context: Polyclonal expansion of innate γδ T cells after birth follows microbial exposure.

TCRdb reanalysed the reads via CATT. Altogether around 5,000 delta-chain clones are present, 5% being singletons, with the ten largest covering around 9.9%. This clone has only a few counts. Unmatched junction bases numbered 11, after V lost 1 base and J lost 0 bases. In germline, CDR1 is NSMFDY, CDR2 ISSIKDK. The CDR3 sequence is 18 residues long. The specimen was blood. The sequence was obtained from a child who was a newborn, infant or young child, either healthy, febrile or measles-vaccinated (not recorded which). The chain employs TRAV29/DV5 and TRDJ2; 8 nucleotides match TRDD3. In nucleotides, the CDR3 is TGTGCAGCAAGCATTCTTCCTCCTGGGGGAGCTTTGACAGCACAACTCTTCTTT. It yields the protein CAASILPPGGALTAQLFF.